This T cell receptor (beta chain) derives from a study of blood T cell repertoires in COVID-19. Only in-frame clones appear in the TCRdb table, and some are missing; sequencing was by immunoSEQ multiplex PCR. Here the sample spans roughly 110,000 clones, approximately 90% being singletons. V was cut by 6 bases and J by 5 bases, with 11 bases left in between. This CDR3 comprises 13 residues. CDR1 is MDHEN, CDR2 SYDVKM, per germline. This chain joins TRBV28 and TRBJ2-1; tentative D call: TRBD1 (5 bases). The clonotype originates from a woman aged 45-65 years with acute or convalescent COVID-19. Specimen: peripheral blood. In DNA, the CDR3 is TGTGCCAGCAGCCGGTGGGGCGACAATGAGCAGTTCTTC. Translated: CASSRWGDNEQFF.